This T cell receptor beta chain came from a study of OX40 agonist ivuxolimab in advanced cancers. About the research overall: Enrolled patients in dose escalation had cancers that were hepatocellular carcinoma, melanoma, renal cell or head and neck cancer. Mean age 60 years, range roughly 20 to 85; 82.7% male.

The timepoints at which blood was sampled were baseline, cycle 4 day 1, and cycle 7 day 1. Profiled with immunoSEQ multiplex PCR; TCRdb holds only in-frame clones, not every one. The sample has some 66,000 clones; less than 90% are singletons. Germline CDR1 and CDR2: SEHNR and FQNEAQ (reference sequence). CDR3 length: 13 residues. Trimming removed 4 bases at V and 5 bases at J, with 12 bases between. The source of this sequence is an adult with an advanced solid tumor such as melanoma, head and neck, liver or kidney cancer. This chain uses TRBV7-9 with TRBJ2-7, with a tentative D call TRBD1 (6 bases). Sequenced material: CD4+ or CD8+ T cells sorted from blood, taken in a trial of the OX40 agonist ivuxolimab. The CDR3 DNA reads as TGTGCCAGCAGCTGGGGGCAGGTCGACGAGCAGTACTTC. This codes for CASSWGQVDEQYF.